This record looks at one T cell receptor beta chain sequence and its context. The data belong to a study of blood T cell repertoires in COVID-19. Clones were sequenced by immunoSEQ multiplex PCR, and TCRdb holds only the in-frame ones, with some missing. The data contain 180,000 or so clones, approximately 89% of them seen just once; the ten biggest clones take up roughly 8.2%. Trimming removed 2 bases from V and 11 bases from J; junction bases left unmatched: 8. The CDR3 extends over 13 amino acids. Germline V gene lookup returns CDR1 MNHNY and CDR2 SVGAGI (reference sequence). The sample comprised peripheral blood. This chain links TRBV6-6 with TRBJ1-2, with 7 nucleotides matching TRBD1. The TCR comes from a woman aged 60-75 years with acute or convalescent COVID-19. The CDR3 sequence is CASSYDWTGFYTF. In DNA, the CDR3 is TGTGCCAGCAGTTACGATTGGACAGGATTTTACACCTTC.